The rows below give T cell receptor beta chains drawn from one sample of a study of T-cell memory formation after mild COVID-19. One entry per CDR3 protein results from TCRdb running MiXCR on the 5' RACE reads. This sample has approximately 260,000 distinct CDR3 sequences, with 16% found just once. Sequenced material: PBMCs or a T cell subset sorted from them (not recorded which). The receptor source for this set is a man aged 18 to 35 who had mild COVID-19 (a few samples of this study predate the infection). Cell type and time point are not known. Each CDR3 is given with its conserved first and last residue. D genes are given only for firm matches. Clone size, where shown, is once, few, many, or a class for clones that have expanded.

D gene: .; J gene: TRBJ1-3; V gene: TRBV7-9; clone size: .; CDR3 protein: CASSLPWVSGNTIYF; CDR3 DNA: TGTGCCAGCAGCCTCCCGTGGGTCTCTGGAAACACCATATATTTT
D gene: TRBD2; J gene: TRBJ2-7; V gene: TRBV3-1; clone size: .; CDR3 protein: CASSQDLAGKYEQYF; CDR3 DNA: TGTGCCAGCAGCCAAGACCTAGCGGGGAAATACGAGCAGTACTTC
D gene: .; J gene: TRBJ2-3; V gene: TRBV5-1; clone size: .; CDR3 protein: CASSLGGPYLTDTQYF; CDR3 DNA: TGCGCCAGCAGCTTAGGTGGCCCGTATTTAACAGATACGCAGTATTTT
D gene: .; J gene: TRBJ2-2; V gene: TRBV7-2; clone size: few; CDR3 protein: CASINPHVGRGPTGELFF; CDR3 DNA: TGTGCCAGCATCAACCCGCACGTTGGACGTGGCCCCACCGGGGAGCTGTTTTTT
D gene: .; J gene: TRBJ1-5; V gene: TRBV4-1; clone size: .; CDR3 protein: CASSQGTLAGPRYSNQPQHF; CDR3 DNA: TGCGCCAGCAGCCAAGGAACCCTAGCCGGCCCACGGTATAGCAATCAGCCCCAGCATTTT
D gene: .; J gene: TRBJ2-3; V gene: TRBV6-2/TRBV6-3; clone size: few; CDR3 protein: CASSRQILDTQYF; CDR3 DNA: TGTGCCAGCAGTAGACAGATACTAGATACGCAGTATTTT
D gene: .; J gene: TRBJ1-1; V gene: TRBV4-2; clone size: .; CDR3 protein: CASSQDWTGNTEAFF; CDR3 DNA: TGTGCCAGCAGCCAAGATTGGACGGGGAACACTGAAGCTTTCTTT
D gene: TRBD1; J gene: TRBJ1-2; V gene: TRBV6-5; clone size: .; CDR3 protein: CASRPPGQFYGYTF; CDR3 DNA: TGTGCCAGCCGACCCCCGGGACAGTTCTATGGCTACACCTTC
D gene: TRBD1; J gene: TRBJ1-2; V gene: TRBV7-2; clone size: once; CDR3 protein: CASSLGRTGHGYTF; CDR3 DNA: TGTGCCAGCAGCTTAGGCCGGACAGGGCATGGCTACACCTTC
D gene: TRBD2; J gene: TRBJ2-3; V gene: TRBV5-1; clone size: few; CDR3 protein: CASSLPSGGYGDTQYF; CDR3 DNA: TGCGCCAGCAGCTTGCCTAGCGGGGGGTATGGAGATACGCAGTATTTT
D gene: .; J gene: TRBJ2-1; V gene: TRBV7-7; clone size: many; CDR3 protein: CASSPGSGPYSSSYNEQFF; CDR3 DNA: TGTGCTAGCAGCCCCGGCTCCGGGCCGTACTCGAGCTCCTACAATGAGCAGTTCTTC
D gene: .; J gene: TRBJ2-1; V gene: TRBV5-1; clone size: many; CDR3 protein: CASSLGSGPISYNEQFF; CDR3 DNA: TGCGCCAGCAGCCTGGGGTCGGGACCAATCTCCTACAATGAGCAGTTCTTC
D gene: .; J gene: TRBJ2-2; V gene: TRBV5-1; clone size: .; CDR3 protein: CASSLGTWTNTGELFF; CDR3 DNA: TGCGCCAGCAGCTTGGGGACGTGGACGAACACCGGGGAGCTGTTTTTT
D gene: TRBD2; J gene: TRBJ2-3; V gene: TRBV27; clone size: few; CDR3 protein: CASSRLAGGPPDTQYF; CDR3 DNA: TGTGCCAGCAGTCGACTAGCGGGGGGGCCCCCAGATACGCAGTATTTT
D gene: .; J gene: TRBJ1-2; V gene: TRBV12-3/TRBV12-4; clone size: few; CDR3 protein: CASSLGRVDYGYTF; CDR3 DNA: TGTGCCAGCAGTTTGGGTAGGGTAGACTATGGCTACACCTTC
D gene: TRBD1; J gene: TRBJ2-6; V gene: TRBV6-1; clone size: few; CDR3 protein: CASSGGGTGANVLTF; CDR3 DNA: TGTGCCAGCAGTGGAGGGGGCACTGGGGCCAACGTCCTGACTTTC
D gene: .; J gene: TRBJ1-3; V gene: TRBV5-6; clone size: .; CDR3 protein: CASSTEGRSGNTIYF; CDR3 DNA: TGTGCCAGCAGCACCGAGGGCAGGTCTGGAAACACCATATATTTT
D gene: .; J gene: TRBJ1-6; V gene: TRBV6-6; clone size: .; CDR3 protein: CASSWGGFDSPLHF; CDR3 DNA: TGTGCCAGCAGTTGGGGGGGGTTTGATTCACCCCTCCACTTT
D gene: TRBD2; J gene: TRBJ2-5; V gene: TRBV4-1; clone size: .; CDR3 protein: CASRGGSIETQYF; CDR3 DNA: TGCGCCAGCAGGGGGGGGAGTATCGAGACCCAGTACTTC
D gene: TRBD1; J gene: TRBJ1-1; V gene: TRBV7-2; clone size: many; CDR3 protein: CASSMDRGAEAFF; CDR3 DNA: TGTGCCAGCAGCATGGACAGGGGCGCTGAAGCTTTCTTT
D gene: TRBD1; J gene: TRBJ1-5; V gene: TRBV9; clone size: few; CDR3 protein: CASSQGQGNNQPQHF; CDR3 DNA: TGTGCCAGCAGCCAGGGACAGGGGAACAATCAGCCCCAGCATTTT
D gene: .; J gene: TRBJ2-2; V gene: TRBV9; clone size: few; CDR3 protein: CASSVLGNTGELFF; CDR3 DNA: TGTGCCAGCAGCGTATTGGGGAACACCGGGGAGCTGTTTTTT
D gene: .; J gene: TRBJ1-5; V gene: TRBV7-2; clone size: .; CDR3 protein: CASSPSSWFNQPQHF; CDR3 DNA: TGTGCCAGCAGCCCCTCGTCTTGGTTCAATCAGCCCCAGCATTTT
D gene: TRBD1; J gene: TRBJ2-1; V gene: TRBV6-5; clone size: few; CDR3 protein: CASSYSGTAYNEQFF; CDR3 DNA: TGTGCCAGCAGTTACTCGGGGACAGCTTACAATGAGCAGTTCTTC